These T cell receptor beta chains were read from a single sample in a study of shared clonotypes between healthy human individuals. Produced via immunoSEQ multiplex PCR; TCRdb's table is partial and in-frame only. The sample has around 200,000 clones, about 66% seen once. Sequenced material: memory CD4+ T cells sorted from blood. These receptors were obtained from a man aged 25 to 40 in good health. CDR3s include the opening cysteine and the closing phenylalanine or tryptophan. A D gene is named only where the DNA matches it firmly. Rows give clone size only sometimes, using once, few, many, or a class for an expanded clone.

TRBJ2-1 - TRBV11-2 - CASSLAGTGNEQFF TGTGCCAGCAGCTTAGCAGGGACGGGGAATGAGCAGTTCTTC
TRBJ2-7 once TRBV2 TRBD1 CASREQGPAYEQYF TGTGCCAGCAGGGAACAGGGGCCCGCCTACGAGCAGTACTTC
TRBJ1-4 - TRBV7-9 - CASSLWGAREKLFF TGTGCCAGCAGCTTATGGGGGGCTCGGGAAAAACTGTTTTTT
TRBJ2-4 - TRBV29-1 - CSVYIAKNIQYF TGCAGCGTGTATATAGCCAAAAACATTCAGTACTTC
TRBJ1-2 - TRBV5-1 TRBD1 CASSLEGQTTGGYTF TGCGCCAGCAGCTTGGAGGGACAGACTACGGGAGGCTACACCTTC
TRBJ1-5 - TRBV2 - CASRLTQGSEPQHF TGTGCCAGCAGACTTACCCAGGGGTCGGAGCCCCAGCATTTT
TRBJ1-3 - TRBV9 - CASSAFLQGSSGNTIYF TGTGCCAGCAGCGCCTTCTTACAGGGAAGCTCTGGAAACACCATATATTTT
TRBJ2-2 - TRBV27 - CASGLFFEELFF TGTGCCAGCGGACTTTTTTTCGAGGAGCTGTTTTTT
TRBJ1-2 - TRBV30 - CAWRGAAWGGYTF TGTGCCTGGCGGGGGGCAGCCTGGGGGGGCTACACCTTC
TRBJ2-2 - TRBV7-8 - CAIQSLNKQTGELFF TGTGCCATCCAGTCGTTGAATAAGCAGACCGGGGAGCTGTTTTTT
TRBJ2-5 - TRBV6-1 - CASSETLQETQYF TGTGCCAGCAGTGAGACCTTACAAGAGACCCAGTACTTC
TRBJ1-2 - TRBV7-2 TRBD1 CASSLSKGAVDGYTF TGTGCCAGCAGCTTAAGTAAGGGGGCAGTGGATGGCTACACCTTC
TRBJ2-3 - TRBV7-2 - CASSSRGLKSRYSTDTQYF TGTGCCAGCAGCTCTCGCGGCCTAAAATCCCGATATAGCACAGATACGCAGTATTTT
TRBJ1-5 - TRBV5-6 - CASSFQGSYQPQHF TGTGCCAGCAGCTTTCAGGGGAGCTATCAGCCCCAGCATTTT
TRBJ2-1 - TRBV7-9 TRBD2 CASRTVAGVFYNEQFF TGTGCCAGCAGAACGGTAGCGGGAGTATTCTACAATGAGCAGTTCTTC
TRBJ2-7 - TRBV21-1 - CASSIRTGPSPTEQYF TGTGCCAGCAGCATTAGGACCGGACCGTCGCCAACGGAGCAGTACTTC
TRBJ2-7 - TRBV2 - CASRNYYEQYF TGTGCCAGCAGAAACTACTACGAGCAGTACTTC
TRBJ2-2 - TRBV29-1 - CSVGLSRSTGELFF TGCAGCGTTGGGCTCTCCCGGAGCACCGGGGAGCTGTTTTTT
TRBJ2-5 - TRBV7-9 - CASSHNQETQYF TGTGCCAGCAGCCATAACCAAGAGACCCAGTACTTC
TRBJ2-5 - TRBV5-6 - CASSLGRETQYF TGTGCCAGCAGCTTGGGGCGAGAGACCCAGTACTTC
TRBJ2-3 - TRBV11-2 - CASSLEGQGQQYF TGTGCCAGCAGCTTAGAAGGTCAGGGACAGCAGTATTTT
TRBJ2-7 - TRBV7-9 TRBD1 CASSWLGQGMYF TGTGCCAGCAGCTGGCTAGGACAGGGGATGTACTTC
TRBJ2-7 - TRBV18 TRBD1 CASSGPGQGYEQYF TGTGCCAGCTCAGGCCCGGGACAGGGGTACGAGCAGTACTTC
TRBJ2-7 - TRBV7-9 - CASSLGGARYEQYF TGTGCCAGCAGCTTAGGAGGGGCTCGCTACGAGCAGTACTTC
TRBJ2-5 - TRBV2 - CASATAYQETQYF TGTGCCAGCGCGACAGCATACCAAGAGACCCAGTACTTC
TRBJ2-7 - TRBV9 TRBD1 CASSATGEYEQYF TGTGCCAGCAGCGCAACAGGGGAATACGAGCAGTACTTC
TRBJ1-3 - TRBV18 - CASSPGGGSGNTIYF TGTGCCAGCTCACCCGGAGGGGGCTCTGGAAACACCATATATTTT
TRBJ2-5 once TRBV28 TRBD2 CAGSGSRTAETQYF TGTGCCGGTAGCGGGAGTCGAACTGCAGAGACCCAGTACTTC
TRBJ1-2 few TRBV28 - CASSLSVLGDGYGYTF TGTGCCAGCAGTTTATCGGTCCTCGGGGACGGCTATGGCTACACCTTC
TRBJ2-1 - TRBV7-2 TRBD2 CASSLVAGAYNEQFF TGTGCCAGCAGCTTAGTAGCGGGCGCCTACAATGAGCAGTTCTTC
TRBJ1-3 - TRBV18 - CASSPPGTRDTIYF TGTGCCAGCTCACCACCGGGTACCCGGGACACCATATATTTT
TRBJ2-3 - TRBV5-1 TRBD2 CASSLSGRPRSTDTQYF TGCGCCAGCAGTTTAAGCGGGAGGCCTCGTAGCACAGATACGCAGTATTTT
TRBJ2-3 - TRBV5-6 - CASSLEERAFTDTQYF TGTGCCAGCAGCTTGGAAGAGCGGGCCTTCACAGATACGCAGTATTTT
TRBJ2-5 few TRBV18 - CASSPKETQYF TGTGCCAGCTCGCCGAAAGAGACCCAGTACTTC
TRBJ2-1 - TRBV7-2 - CASSLDLGLYNEQFF TGTGCCAGCAGCTTAGATCTCGGACTCTACAATGAGCAGTTCTTC
TRBJ1-1 few TRBV10-2 - CASSEPNRETEAFF TGCGCCAGCAGTGAGCCTAACAGGGAGACTGAAGCTTTCTTT
TRBJ2-7 - TRBV27 - CASSKTGPVSEQYF TGTGCCAGCAGTAAAACAGGGCCTGTCTCCGAGCAGTACTTC
TRBJ1-2 - TRBV4-3 TRBD1 CASSQAWRTGLNYGYTF TGCGCCAGCAGCCAAGCGTGGAGGACAGGACTTAACTATGGCTACACCTTC
TRBJ2-7 - TRBV2 TRBD2 CASHRTSYVEQYF TGTGCCAGCCACAGGACTAGCTACGTCGAGCAGTACTTC
TRBJ2-7 few TRBV7-2 - CASSFASYEQYF TGTGCCAGCAGCTTTGCCAGCTACGAGCAGTACTTC
TRBJ2-1 few TRBV11-2 TRBD1 CASSRNRGNSYNEQFF TGTGCCAGCAGCCGGAACAGGGGGAACTCCTACAATGAGCAGTTCTTC
TRBJ2-7 few TRBV20-1 - CSAKTYYEQYF TGCAGTGCTAAAACGTACTACGAGCAGTACTTC